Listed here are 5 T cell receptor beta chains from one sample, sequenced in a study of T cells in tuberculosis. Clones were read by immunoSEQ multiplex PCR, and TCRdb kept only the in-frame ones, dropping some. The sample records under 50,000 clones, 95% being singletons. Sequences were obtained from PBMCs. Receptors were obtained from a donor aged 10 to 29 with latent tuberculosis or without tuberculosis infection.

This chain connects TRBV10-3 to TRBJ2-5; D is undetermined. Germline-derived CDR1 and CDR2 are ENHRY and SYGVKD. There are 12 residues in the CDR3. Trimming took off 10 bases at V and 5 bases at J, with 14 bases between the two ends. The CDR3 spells CATQARQETQYF. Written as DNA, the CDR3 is TGTGCCACGCAAGCGCGCCAGGAGACCCAGTACTTC.

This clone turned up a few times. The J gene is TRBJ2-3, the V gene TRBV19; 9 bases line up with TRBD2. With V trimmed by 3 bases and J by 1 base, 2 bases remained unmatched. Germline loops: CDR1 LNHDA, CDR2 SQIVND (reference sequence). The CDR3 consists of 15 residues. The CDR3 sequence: CASSMVAGGTDTQYF. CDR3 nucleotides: TGTGCCAGTAGTATGGTAGCGGGGGGCACAGATACGCAGTATTTT.

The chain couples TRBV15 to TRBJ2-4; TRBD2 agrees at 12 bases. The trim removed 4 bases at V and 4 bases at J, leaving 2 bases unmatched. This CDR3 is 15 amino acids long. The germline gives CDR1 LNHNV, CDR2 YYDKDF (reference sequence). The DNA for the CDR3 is TGTGCCACCAGCAAGGGGACTAGCGGGAAAAACATTCAGTACTTC. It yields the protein CATSKGTSGKNIQYF.

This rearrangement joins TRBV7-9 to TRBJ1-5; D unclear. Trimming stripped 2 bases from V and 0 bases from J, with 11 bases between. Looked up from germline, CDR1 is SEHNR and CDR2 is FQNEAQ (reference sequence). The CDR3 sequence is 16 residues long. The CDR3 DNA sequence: TGTGCCAGCAGCTTACGGGGTACCGATAGCAATCAGCCCCAGCATTTT. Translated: CASSLRGTDSNQPQHF.

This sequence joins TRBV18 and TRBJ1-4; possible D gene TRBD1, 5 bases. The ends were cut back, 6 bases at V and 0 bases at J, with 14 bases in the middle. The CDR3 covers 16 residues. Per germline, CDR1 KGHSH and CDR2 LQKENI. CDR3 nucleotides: TGTGCCAGCTCTCCCGACAGCTCAGCAACTAATGAAAAACTGTTTTTT. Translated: CASSPDSSATNEKLFF.